Listed below are T cell receptor beta chains from one sample, sequenced in a study of blood T cell repertoires in COVID-19. Libraries were prepared by immunoSEQ multiplex PCR; TCRdb keeps only in-frame clonotypes and omits some of them. Here the sample spans roughly 260,000 clones, 88% being singletons. The specimen was peripheral blood. These receptors all come from a woman in her thirties with COVID-19, enrolled during active disease. The CDR3 runs from the conserved cysteine through the conserved F or W. D genes are given only for firm matches. Rows give clone size only sometimes, using once, few, many, or a class for an expanded clone.

DNA: TGTGCCAGCAGCAAATCCCAGGGGTGGCACGAGCAGTACTTC; CDR3: CASSKSQGWHEQYF; D: -; J: TRBJ2-7; size: -; length: 14; V: TRBV21-1
DNA: TGCGCCAGCAGTTCGGGACTAGCGGCTCCGGATACGCAGTATTTT; CDR3: CASSSGLAAPDTQYF; D: TRBD2; J: TRBJ2-3; size: -; length: 15; V: TRBV5-1
DNA: TGTGCCAGCTCACCACTTGCCCGGGAGAGTGGCTACACCTTC; CDR3: CASSPLARESGYTF; D: -; J: TRBJ1-2; size: -; length: 14; V: TRBV18
DNA: TGTGCCAGCAGCCCCAAAGAGACCCAGTACTTC; CDR3: CASSPKETQYF; D: -; J: TRBJ2-5; size: -; length: 11; V: TRBV7-9
DNA: TGTGCCTCCAACAGGGGGCCTACCTACAATGAGCAGTTCTTC; CDR3: CASNRGPTYNEQFF; D: TRBD1; J: TRBJ2-1; size: -; length: 14; V: TRBV19
DNA: TGTGCCAGCCTCAAGCCGTGGGACAGGGAAAAACTGTTTTTT; CDR3: CASLKPWDREKLFF; D: TRBD1; J: TRBJ1-4; size: -; length: 14; V: TRBV2
DNA: TGTGCCAGCAGCTTAACCGCTAGCGGGAGTGGCACAGATACGCAGTATTTT; CDR3: CASSLTASGSGTDTQYF; D: TRBD2; J: TRBJ2-3; size: -; length: 17; V: TRBV7-3
DNA: TGTGCCAGTAGGAACCCCGGGAGTGAAGCTTTCTTT; CDR3: CASRNPGSEAFF; D: -; J: TRBJ1-1; size: once; length: 12; V: TRBV19
DNA: TGTGCCTGGAGTGTACATGGCTCAACTCAGCCCCAGCATTTT; CDR3: CAWSVHGSTQPQHF; D: -; J: TRBJ1-5; size: -; length: 14; V: TRBV30
DNA: TGTGCCAGCAGTTCCAGGGTGCGCCAGCCCCAGCATTTT; CDR3: CASSSRVRQPQHF; D: -; J: TRBJ1-5; size: -; length: 13; V: TRBV12-3/TRBV12-4
DNA: TGTGCCAGCAGCTCAGGGGCTAACTATGGCTACACCTTC; CDR3: CASSSGANYGYTF; D: -; J: TRBJ1-2; size: once; length: 13; V: TRBV7-6
DNA: TGTGCCAGCAGCTTGGACAGGCCCATGAACACTGAAGCTTTCTTT; CDR3: CASSLDRPMNTEAFF; D: -; J: TRBJ1-1; size: -; length: 15; V: TRBV5-4